These 21 T cell receptor beta chains were sequenced from one sample in a study of cytomegalovirus exposure and HLA in healthy donors. The PCR was carried out with 60 Vbeta primers and 13 Jbeta primers. Measured with immunoSEQ multiplex PCR; TCRdb has only the in-frame clones, and not every one. This sample contains 200,000 to 250,000 clones. Sequencing was done on a sample of PBMCs. The receptors come from a girl aged 2-15 years in good health and CMV-seropositive.

The chain recombines TRBV13 with TRBJ1-3; 9 bases are a match to TRBD1. V shed 4 bases, J shed 5 bases, and the junction held 6 bases outside the gene matches. CDR1 is PRHDT, CDR2 FYEKMQ, per germline (reference sequence). The CDR3 is made up of 15 amino acids. This CDR3 reads CASSSRGQGRNTIYF. Here the CDR3 DNA reads TGTGCCAGCAGCTCGAGGGGACAGGGCAGAAACACCATATATTTT.

This sequence joins TRBV7-9 and TRBJ2-3; 8 bases map to TRBD2. Per the germline V gene, CDR1 is SEHNR and CDR2 is FQNEAQ (reference sequence). This CDR3 has 19 amino acids. J gave up 0 bases and V 4 bases, and 15 bases lay outside the gene matches. CDR3 sequence (DNA): TGTGCCAGCAGCTCCCTACCGGGAGGGCCGGGTCCTAGCACAGATACGCAGTATTTT. Protein sequence: CASSSLPGGPGPSTDTQYF.

The chain links TRBV7-2 to TRBJ1-5; TRBD1 is a possible D gene (6 bases). CDR1 and CDR2 from the germline V gene are SGHTA and FQGNSA. CDR3 length: 14 amino acids. Between the trimmed V and J ends, which lost 3 bases and 7 bases, there was a span of 13 bases. The CDR3 sequence is CASSLDSRKQPQHF. The CDR3 DNA reads as TGTGCCAGCAGCTTGGACAGTCGGAAGCAGCCCCAGCATTTT.

As DNA, the CDR3 is TGCGCCAGCAGCCCTGGACACTCTGGAAACACCATATATTTT. Its translation: CASSPGHSGNTIYF. The chain combines TRBV5-1 with TRBJ1-3; TRBD1 is a possible D gene (5 bases). In germline, CDR1 is SGHRS, CDR2 YFSETQ. V lost 4 bases and J 0 bases, leaving 8 bases between the germline ends. This CDR3 contains 14 residues. Looking up the rest from reference TRBV5-1 and TRBJ1-3 gives the full variable domain: KAGVTQTPRYLIKTRGQQVTLSCSPISGHRSVSWYQQTPGQGLQFLFEYFSETQRNKGNFPGRFSGRQFSNSRSEMNVSTLELGDSALYLCASSPGHSGNTIYFGEGSWLTVV.

This rearrangement joins TRBV19 to TRBJ2-7; 8 nucleotides agree with TRBD2. V trimming: 6 bases; J trimming: 2 bases; junction bases outside the gene matches: 9. Looked up from germline, CDR1 is LNHDA and CDR2 is SQIVND (reference sequence). This CDR3 has 15 residues. The CDR3: CASRNSGIGTYEQYF. Here the CDR3 DNA reads TGTGCCAGTAGGAATAGCGGGATTGGGACCTACGAGCAGTACTTC.

The gene calls are TRBV29-1 and TRBJ2-1; the D is unclear. The germline V and J ends were trimmed by 2 bases and 5 bases, with 13 bases remaining between them. This CDR3 is 14 amino acids long. CDR1 SQVTM and CDR2 ANQGSEA come from the germline V gene. DNA for the CDR3: TGCAGCGTTGAAAGTGGTCTACCCCACAATGAGCAGTTCTTC. Protein product: CSVESGLPHNEQFF.

CDR3 sequence (DNA): TGTGCCAGCAGCACCTCTCTAGCGGGAGATGGTACGCAGTATTTT. As protein: CASSTSLAGDGTQYF. J is TRBJ2-3 and V is TRBV7-8, with 10 bases fitting TRBD2. Trimming removed 5 bases from V and 8 bases from J; junction bases left unmatched: 10. Germline CDR1 is SGHVS and CDR2 is FQNEAQ. The CDR3 is 15 residues long.

The V call is TRBV27, the J call TRBJ1-3; TRBD1 aligns across 7 bases. The CDR3 runs 13 residues. Germline loops: CDR1 MNHEY, CDR2 SMNVEV (reference sequence). V lost 4 bases, J lost 4 bases, and 1 base stayed unmatched. CDR3 sequence reads: CASSWTGGNTIYF. The CDR3 DNA reads as TGTGCCAGCAGTTGGACAGGCGGAAACACCATATATTTT.

This rearrangement joins TRBV2 to TRBJ2-5; a weak D match, TRBD2 (6 bases). Germline CDR1 is SNHLY and CDR2 is FYNNEI. V was trimmed by 4 bases and J by 8 bases, leaving 11 bases between them. This CDR3 spans 12 amino acids. Here the CDR3 DNA reads TGTGCCAGCAGTGCGGGGGAGAGTACCCAGTACTTC. Protein sequence: CASSAGESTQYF.

CDR3: CAIKTSEQETQYF. The CDR3 DNA sequence: TGTGCCATCAAAACTAGCGAGCAGGAGACCCAGTACTTC. The rearrangement joins TRBV10-3 to TRBJ2-5, with 7 bases aligning to TRBD2. Germline V gene data show CDR1 as ENHRY and CDR2 as SYGVKD. The CDR3 loop spans 13 amino acids. Unmatched junction bases numbered 7, after V lost 7 bases and J lost 5 bases.

This chain links TRBV2 with TRBJ2-7, with a weak D call TRBD1 (6 bases). Germline CDR1 reads SNHLY; CDR2 reads FYNNEI. This CDR3 region has 14 residues. Trimming left V 5 bases short and J 1 base short, with 12 bases between. The CDR3 reads CASSSLQGSYEQYF. Here the CDR3 DNA reads TGTGCCAGCAGTTCGTTACAGGGTTCCTACGAGCAGTACTTC.

The chain couples TRBV5-1 to TRBJ2-7, with TRBD1 matching over 8 bases. The CDR3 length is 13 residues. Germline CDR1 reads SGHRS; CDR2 reads YFSETQ. V lost 4 bases and J lost 3; bases outside the gene matches: 3. CDR3 sequence (DNA): TGCGCCAGCAGCGAGGGACAGGTCTACGAGCAGTACTTC. Protein product: CASSEGQVYEQYF. The full variable domain, completed using reference TRBV5-1 and TRBJ2-7, is KAGVTQTPRYLIKTRGQQVTLSCSPISGHRSVSWYQQTPGQGLQFLFEYFSETQRNKGNFPGRFSGRQFSNSRSEMNVSTLELGDSALYLCASSEGQVYEQYFGPGTRLTVT.

The V call is TRBV28, the J call TRBJ2-7; tentative D call: TRBD2 (7 bases). The length of the CDR3 is 15 residues. Germline loops: CDR1 MDHEN, CDR2 SYDVKM. The V end was cut by 5 bases, the J end by 2 bases, with 16 bases between. CDR3 amino acids: CASSTYGGGPYEQYF. In DNA, the CDR3 is TGTGCCAGCAGTACCTATGGGGGGGGGCCCTACGAGCAGTACTTC. Full variable domain (remainder filled in from reference TRBV28 and TRBJ2-7): DVKVTQSSRYLVKRTGEKVFLECVQDMDHENMFWYRQDPGLGLRLIYFSYDVKMKEKGDIPEGYSVSREKKERFSLILESASTNQTSMYLCASSTYGGGPYEQYFGPGTRLTVT.

The chain joins TRBV11-1 to TRBJ2-1; D may be TRBD2 (7 bases). Trimming left V 5 bases short and J 10 bases short, with 18 bases between. This CDR3 is built from 14 residues. Germline CDR1 SGHAT, CDR2 FQDESV (reference sequence). The CDR3 sequence is CASSEGGPTSEQFF. In DNA form, the CDR3 reads TGTGCCAGCAGCGAGGGGGGGCCGACATCAGAGCAGTTCTTC.

The chain uses TRBV10-1 and TRBJ2-2; no clear D gene. This CDR3 has 15 amino acids. The V gene lost 3 bases and the J gene lost 0 bases, with 8 bases spanning the gap. The germline V gene encodes CDR1 WNHNN and CDR2 SYGVQD (reference sequence). The CDR3 here is CASSDTLTNTGELFF. CDR3 sequence (DNA): TGCGCCAGCAGTGATACCCTAACGAACACCGGGGAGCTGTTTTTT.

This rearrangement joins TRBV27 to TRBJ1-1, with D unclear. The CDR3 contains 13 residues. V was clipped by 2 bases and J by 3 bases, with 7 bases between them. Germline values: CDR1 MNHEY, CDR2 SMNVEV (reference sequence). CDR3 sequence: CASSLVQYTEAFF. DNA of the CDR3: TGTGCCAGCAGTTTAGTCCAGTACACTGAAGCTTTCTTT.

The chain recombines TRBV27 with TRBJ2-3, with 7 bases that match TRBD2. Germline V gene sequence: CDR1 MNHEY, CDR2 SMNVEV (reference sequence). V shed 5 bases, J shed 4 bases, and the junction held 6 bases outside the gene matches. The CDR3 is 14 amino acids. CDR3 protein: CASSPAGDPDTQYF. CDR3 in DNA: TGTGCCAGCAGTCCCGCGGGAGACCCAGATACGCAGTATTTT.

The chain has TRBV29-1 and TRBJ2-7, with 9 nucleotides matching TRBD1. This CDR3 has 12 amino acids. Germline CDR1 and CDR2: SQVTM and ANQGSEA. Unmatched junction bases numbered 1, after V lost 4 bases and J lost 3 bases. CDR3 sequence (DNA): TGCAGCGTTGGGGACAGGGACTACGAGCAGTACTTC. Translation: CSVGDRDYEQYF.

The rearrangement links TRBV5-4 to TRBJ2-2, with TRBD2 identical over 13 bases. The CDR3 extends over 15 amino acids. Germline assignment: CDR1 SGHNT and CDR2 YYREEE (reference sequence). The V segment lost 4 bases and the J segment 6 bases; nucleotides outside the gene matches: 3. In nucleotides, the CDR3 is TGTGCCAGCAGCCTCGGACTAGCGGGAGCCGGGGAGCTGTTTTTT. Translation: CASSLGLAGAGELFF.

V is TRBV5-8 and J is TRBJ1-1; D may be TRBD1 (6 bases). The CDR3 is 13 amino acids. Germline V gives CDR1 SGHTS, CDR2 YDEGEE. V lost 1 base to trimming and J lost 10 bases, with 14 bases between them. CDR3 sequence (DNA): TGTGCCAGCAGCTTGAGTGGGACATTAAGAGCTTTCTTT. As protein: CASSLSGTLRAFF.

The rearrangement joins TRBV5-1 to TRBJ2-5, with 10 nucleotides matching TRBD1. The end of the DNA aligns better with TRBJ2-7, so the J call may be wrong. CDR3 length equals 17 residues. Germline V gene sequence: CDR1 SGHRS, CDR2 YFSETQ. CDR3 sequence reads: CASSLVSAGQGHYEQYF. The CDR3 DNA follows: TGCGCCAGCAGCTTGGTCTCCGCGGGACAGGGGCACTACGAGCAGTACTTC.